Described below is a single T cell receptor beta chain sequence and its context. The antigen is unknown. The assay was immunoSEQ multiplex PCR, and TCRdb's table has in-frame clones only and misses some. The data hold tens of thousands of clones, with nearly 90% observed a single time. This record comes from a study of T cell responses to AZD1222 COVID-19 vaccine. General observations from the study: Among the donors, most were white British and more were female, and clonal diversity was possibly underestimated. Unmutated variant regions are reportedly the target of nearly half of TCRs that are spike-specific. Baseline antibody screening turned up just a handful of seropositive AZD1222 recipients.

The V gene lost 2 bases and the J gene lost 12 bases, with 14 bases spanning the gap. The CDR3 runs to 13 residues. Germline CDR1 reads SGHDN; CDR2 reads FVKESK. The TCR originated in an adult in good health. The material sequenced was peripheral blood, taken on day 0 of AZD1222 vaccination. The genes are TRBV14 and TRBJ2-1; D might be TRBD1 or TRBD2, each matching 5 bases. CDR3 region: CASSQSSRGAQFF. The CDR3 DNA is TGTGCCAGCAGCCAATCTTCGAGGGGAGCGCAGTTCTTC.